The rows below give T cell receptor beta chains drawn from one sample of a study of blood T cell repertoires in COVID-19. Using immunoSEQ multiplex PCR, the repertoire was profiled, and TCRdb retains in-frame clones only, with some absent. The repertoire consists of approximately 300,000 clones, with 75% to 95% occurring once and the leading ten covering roughly 7%. Source material: peripheral blood. The origin of the receptors is a woman between 25 and 40 years old with COVID-19, enrolled during active disease. Each CDR3 is given with its conserved first and last residue. Fields, in order: V gene, D gene, J gene, clone size, CDR3 DNA, CDR3 protein. D genes are given only for firm matches. Some rows mark clone size as missing; the rest say once, few, many or name a class of expanded clone.

>TRBV19|.|TRBJ2-5|.
TGTGCCAGTAGTAGGGACCAGCAGGGGACGCAGTACTTC
CASSRDQQGTQYF
>TRBV19|TRBD2|TRBJ2-2|.
TGTGCCAGTAGTATGCTGCTAGCGGGAGTGGGCACCGGGGAGCTGTTTTTT
CASSMLLAGVGTGELFF
>TRBV28|.|TRBJ1-4|.
TGTGCCAGCAGTTTATTAAATGAAAAACTGTTTTTT
CASSLLNEKLFF
>TRBV28|.|TRBJ2-7|.
TGTGCCAGCTCTGACAGAAGTAGATCCTACGAGCAGTACTTC
CASSDRSRSYEQYF
>TRBV11-3|TRBD1|TRBJ1-1|.
TGTGCCAGCAGCCCAGGGGTAGGGACAGGAGGTGCTTTCTTT
CASSPGVGTGGAFF
>TRBV6-5|.|TRBJ2-1|.
TGTGCCAGCACCAGGGGCAATGAGCAGTTCTTC
CASTRGNEQFF
>TRBV2|TRBD2|TRBJ2-5|.
TGTGCCACCGCCCCCCCGGGGGGGTCTCAAGAGACCCAGTACTTC
CATAPPGGSQETQYF
>TRBV11-2|TRBD1|TRBJ1-1|.
TGTGCCAGCAGCTTTCGACAGGGTCGGAACACTGAAGCTTTCTTT
CASSFRQGRNTEAFF
>TRBV5-6|.|TRBJ2-5|.
TGTGCCAGCAGCGCTCAGGGCCGAGGGACCCAGTACTTC
CASSAQGRGTQYF
>TRBV10-3|.|TRBJ2-7|.
TGTGCCATCACCGGACTGGGCGGGAACGAGCAGTACTTC
CAITGLGGNEQYF
>TRBV9|.|TRBJ2-3|.
TGTGCCAGCAGCTTCTCAGATACGCAGTATTTT
CASSFSDTQYF
>TRBV6-2/TRBV6-3|TRBD1|TRBJ1-1|.
TGTGCCAGCAGTTACCGCATCCAGACAGGGGAGGTAGAAGCTTTCTTT
CASSYRIQTGEVEAFF
>TRBV6-6|.|TRBJ2-5|.
TGTGCCAGCAGTTATCAATCGGACCAAGAGACCCAGTACTTC
CASSYQSDQETQYF
>TRBV12-3/TRBV12-4|.|TRBJ2-1|.
TGTGCCAGCAGAGCGAACAATGAGCAGTTCTTC
CASRANNEQFF
>TRBV7-2|TRBD2|TRBJ2-3|once
TGTGCCAGCAGACCCCGGGACTACCTTGATACGCAGTATTTT
CASRPRDYLDTQYF
>TRBV5-1|.|TRBJ1-1|.
TGCGCCAGCAGCTTGGAAAGACTGACTGAAGCTTTCTTT
CASSLERLTEAFF
>TRBV19|.|TRBJ1-5|.
TGTGCCCCTGCTCCCGAGGTTCAGCCCCAGCATTTT
CAPAPEVQPQHF
>TRBV14|.|TRBJ2-1|once
TGTGCCAGCAGCCAGGCGGCCTACAATGAGCAGTTCTTC
CASSQAAYNEQFF
>TRBV28|.|TRBJ1-3|.
TGTGCCAGCAGTTTCGACAACTCTGGAAACACCATATATTTT
CASSFDNSGNTIYF
>TRBV29-1|TRBD1|TRBJ1-1|.
TGCAGCGCGTACAGGGGATTTGCGAACACTGAAGCTTTCTTT
CSAYRGFANTEAFF
>TRBV29-1|.|TRBJ2-7|few
TGCAGCGTTTTCGGGGACACCGACTCCTACGAGCAGTACTTC
CSVFGDTDSYEQYF
>TRBV28|TRBD2|TRBJ2-7|.
TGTGCCAGCAGTTGGGCCGGGACTAGCGGGACCTACGAGCAGTACTTC
CASSWAGTSGTYEQYF
>TRBV28|.|TRBJ2-7|.
TGTGCCAGTTTTCAGGGCCCCTCCTACGAGCAGTACTTC
CASFQGPSYEQYF
>TRBV5-1|TRBD1|TRBJ2-2|.
TGCGCCAGCAGCTCGGCAGGGGGCACCGGGGAGCTGTTTTTT
CASSSAGGTGELFF
>TRBV18|TRBD1|TRBJ2-7|once
TGTGCCAGCTCACCAGGAGGGACAGGGAATTACGAGCAGTACTTC
CASSPGGTGNYEQYF
>TRBV5-5|.|TRBJ1-5|few
TGTGCCAGCACTCGGGATCGGGCCGTGGGGAGCAATCAGCCCCAGCATTTT
CASTRDRAVGSNQPQHF
>TRBV30|.|TRBJ1-2|.
TGTGCCGGAACCCAGGGGCGCTATGGCTACACCTTC
CAGTQGRYGYTF
>TRBV11-2|TRBD2|TRBJ2-1|.
TGTGCCAGCAGCTTAGAAGGGACTAGCAACCATGAGCAGTTCTTC
CASSLEGTSNHEQFF
>TRBV5-6|TRBD1|TRBJ2-2|once
TGTGCCAGCAGCCGGACAGGGTTCCCCGGGGAGCTGTTTTTT
CASSRTGFPGELFF
>TRBV5-4|.|TRBJ1-5|.
TGTGCCAGCAGCCAGGACATCAATCAGCCCCAGCATTTT
CASSQDINQPQHF
>TRBV2|.|TRBJ2-2|.
TGTGCCAGCAGTGACAGGGGTACGGAGCTGTTTTTT
CASSDRGTELFF
>TRBV19|.|TRBJ1-4|.
TGTGCCAGTAACGGGGGGCCTACAGGCCGGGGTGAAAAACTGTTTTTT
CASNGGPTGRGEKLFF
>TRBV28|TRBD1|TRBJ1-5|.
TGTGCCAGCAGTTCTCGACAGGGGGGCGTGAAGAGCAATCAGCCCCAGCATTTT
CASSSRQGGVKSNQPQHF
>TRBV28|.|TRBJ2-5|.
TGTGCCAGCAGTTTACACTCGGTCCCCCAGCGAGAGACCCAGTACTTC
CASSLHSVPQRETQYF
>TRBV27|.|TRBJ2-1|.
TGTGCCAGCAGTTTAGGGAACAGGGCCAATGAGCAGTTCTTC
CASSLGNRANEQFF
>TRBV5-5|.|TRBJ1-2|.
TGTGCCAGCAGTTTAGCAGATCCGGGCTATGGCTACACCTTC
CASSLADPGYGYTF
>TRBV6-5|.|TRBJ2-5|.
TGTGCCAGCAGTTACATGGGGGGAAGGGGACGGCAGTACTTC
CASSYMGGRGRQYF
>TRBV9|.|TRBJ2-7|.
TGTGCCAGCAGCGTAGGACTAGTTGGTACAAGCGAGCAGTACTTC
CASSVGLVGTSEQYF
>TRBV7-9|.|TRBJ2-5|.
TGTGCCAGCAGCTCCGGGAGATGGACTCAAGAGACCCAGTACTTC
CASSSGRWTQETQYF
>TRBV6-2/TRBV6-3|.|TRBJ1-1|.
TGTGCCAGCAGTTTTCCAGGGGAAGGGACAGCTTTCTTT
CASSFPGEGTAFF
>TRBV10-2|TRBD1|TRBJ1-1|.
TGCGCCAGCAGTGAACAGGGACAGGAGTGGACTGAAGCTTTCTTT
CASSEQGQEWTEAFF
>TRBV5-1|.|TRBJ2-5|.
TGCGCCAGCAGCGGGGACTTGGGGGAGACCCAGTACTTC
CASSGDLGETQYF
>TRBV27|TRBD1|TRBJ1-1|once
TGTGCCAGCAGTTTCTACCGGGACAGAGAAAAGAACACTGAAGCTTTCTTT
CASSFYRDREKNTEAFF
>TRBV5-6|TRBD2|TRBJ2-2|once
TGTGCCAGCAGCTCCTTAGCGGGAGGGCCGACCGGGGAGCTGTTTTTT
CASSSLAGGPTGELFF
>TRBV18|TRBD1|TRBJ1-1|.
TGTGCCAGCTCAAACAGACAGGGGGCTGGAACTGAAGCTTTCTTT
CASSNRQGAGTEAFF
>TRBV30|.|TRBJ2-7|.
TGTGCCTGGAGGTGGGCAGACACCTCCCACGAGCAGTACTTC
CAWRWADTSHEQYF
>TRBV29-1|.|TRBJ2-7|.
TGCAGCGTTGGGGCACCTTCCTACGAGCAGTACTTC
CSVGAPSYEQYF
>TRBV19|TRBD2|TRBJ2-5|.
TGTGCCAGTACCCCCCTAGCGGGACAAGAGACCCAGTACTTC
CASTPLAGQETQYF
>TRBV7-9|.|TRBJ1-2|.
TGTGCCAGCAGCTTAGATGAGGTCGGTCTTGGCTACACCTTC
CASSLDEVGLGYTF
>TRBV30|.|TRBJ1-3|.
TGTGCCTGGAGTGTACAGGGAAACACCATATATTTT
CAWSVQGNTIYF
>TRBV5-1|.|TRBJ1-1|.
TGCGCCAGCAGCTTGCCGTCGCGGGACACTGAAGCTTTCTTT
CASSLPSRDTEAFF